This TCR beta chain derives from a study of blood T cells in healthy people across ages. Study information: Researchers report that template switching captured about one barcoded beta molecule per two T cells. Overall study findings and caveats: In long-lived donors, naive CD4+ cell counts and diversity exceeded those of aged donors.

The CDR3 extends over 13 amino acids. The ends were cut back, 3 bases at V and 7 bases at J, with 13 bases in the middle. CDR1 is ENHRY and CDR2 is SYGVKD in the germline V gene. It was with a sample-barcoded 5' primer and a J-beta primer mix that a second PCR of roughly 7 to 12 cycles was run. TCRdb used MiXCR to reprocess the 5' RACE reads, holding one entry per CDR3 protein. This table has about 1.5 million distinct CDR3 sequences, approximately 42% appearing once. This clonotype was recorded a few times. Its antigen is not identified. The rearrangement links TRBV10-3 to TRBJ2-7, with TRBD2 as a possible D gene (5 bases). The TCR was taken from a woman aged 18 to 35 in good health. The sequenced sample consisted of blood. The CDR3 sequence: CAISDWESLEQYF. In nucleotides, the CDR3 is TGTGCCATCAGTGATTGGGAGTCATTAGAGCAGTACTTC.